Below, one T cell receptor beta chain is given with its context. This sample stems from a study of blood T cell repertoires in COVID-19. The CDR3 extends over 15 amino acids. V was cut by 8 bases and J by 0 bases, with 13 bases left in between. CDR1 is SNHLY and CDR2 is FYNNEI in the germline V gene. Assay: immunoSEQ multiplex PCR; the TCRdb copy retains only in-frame clones and omits some. The sample lists 150,000 to 200,000 clones; about 89% were seen once. The rearrangement uses TRBV2 and TRBJ2-2; a possible D gene is TRBD1 (5 bases). Sequenced: peripheral blood. The clonotype originates from a man aged 35 to 55 with active or convalescent COVID-19. The CDR3 here is CASRRRTTNTGELFF. The CDR3 DNA reads as TGTGCCAGCCGGAGACGGACAACGAACACCGGGGAGCTGTTTTTT.